This T cell receptor beta chain originates from a study of blood T cell repertoires in COVID-19. For the study at large: COVID-19 samples, acute and convalescent, were from the United States, Italy and Spain. T cells, B-cell-depleted T cells, or PBMCs supplied cDNA or gDNA.

Trimming cost V 2 bases and J 2 bases, with 17 bases left between them. CDR3 length: 17 amino acids. CDR1 is MNHEY, CDR2 SMNVEV, per germline (reference sequence). Patients in Seattle were enrolled during active infection, then followed longitudinally. Per the authors' pipeline: Reference gene primer amplification in the assay estimated nucleated cell counts. Some clones are missing from TCRdb's copy, which holds only in-frame ones; the method was immunoSEQ multiplex PCR. V and J calls and clone size come straight from that table; D and trimming were deduced from the DNA. The data show 300,000 to 350,000 clones, approximately 87% seen once.

The TCR comes from a woman in her thirties with COVID-19, enrolled during active disease. Specimen: peripheral blood. V gene TRBV27 combines with J gene TRBJ2-3; TRBD2 is a possible D gene (6 bases). The CDR3 protein is CASSLIGPGSVTDTQYF. The DNA of the CDR3 is TGTGCCAGCAGTTTAATCGGCCCCGGGAGTGTCACAGATACGCAGTATTTT.